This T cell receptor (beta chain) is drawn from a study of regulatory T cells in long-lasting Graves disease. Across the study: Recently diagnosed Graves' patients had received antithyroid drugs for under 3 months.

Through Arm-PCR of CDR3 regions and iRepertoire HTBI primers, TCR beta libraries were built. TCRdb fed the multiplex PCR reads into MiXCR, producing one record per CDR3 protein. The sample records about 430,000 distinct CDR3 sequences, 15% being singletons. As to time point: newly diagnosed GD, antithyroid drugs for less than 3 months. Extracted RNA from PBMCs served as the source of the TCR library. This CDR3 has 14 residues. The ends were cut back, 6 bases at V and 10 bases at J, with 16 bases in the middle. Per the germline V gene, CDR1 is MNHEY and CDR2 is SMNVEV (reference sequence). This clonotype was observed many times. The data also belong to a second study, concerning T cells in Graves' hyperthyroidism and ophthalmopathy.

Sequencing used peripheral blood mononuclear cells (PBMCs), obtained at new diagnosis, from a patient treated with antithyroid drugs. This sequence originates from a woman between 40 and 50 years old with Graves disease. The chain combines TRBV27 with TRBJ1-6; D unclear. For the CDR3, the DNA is TGTGCCAGCAGGCCGCAGCTTGCGTGGTCACCCCTCCACTTT. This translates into CASRPQLAWSPLHF.